A selection of T cell receptor beta chains follows, all from one sample in a study of T cells in Graves' hyperthyroidism and ophthalmopathy. One entry per CDR3 protein, called by TCRdb with MiXCR from the multiplex PCR reads. This sample yields hundreds of thousands of distinct CDR3 sequences, of which around 39% are seen a single time; around 10% belongs to the top ten. Sequences were obtained from blood. The origin of the receptors is a man between 18 and 35 years old with Graves' hyperthyroidism. CDR3s include the opening cysteine and the closing phenylalanine or tryptophan. A D gene is named only where the DNA matches it firmly. Clone size is shown for a subset of rows, as once, few, many or a class of expanded clone.

clone_size	v_call	d_call	j_call	cdr3_length	cdr3_aa	cdr3_nt
few	TRBV11-2	NA	TRBJ2-7	14	CASSSRLGSYEQYF	TGTGCCAGCAGCTCTCGACTAGGCTCCTACGAGCAGTACTTC
NA	TRBV10-3	NA	TRBJ2-7	14	CAISTGIGDGEQYF	TGTGCCATCAGTACAGGGATCGGGGATGGCGAGCAGTACTTC
few	TRBV6-5	TRBD2	TRBJ2-7	15	CASSYSREAGYEQYF	TGTGCCAGCAGTTACTCCCGGGAGGCCGGCTACGAGCAGTACTTC
NA	TRBV7-8	NA	TRBJ2-7	12	CASSLRASEQYF	TGTGCCAGCAGCTTAAGGGCTAGCGAGCAGTACTTC
NA	TRBV4-1	NA	TRBJ2-7	14	CASSQESASYEQYF	TGCGCCAGCAGCCAAGAATCGGCCTCCTACGAGCAGTACTTC
many	TRBV15	NA	TRBJ1-6	15	CATSSQGDGNSPLHF	TGTGCCACCAGCAGTCAGGGCGACGGGAATTCACCCCTCCACTTT
NA	TRBV19	NA	TRBJ1-1	13	CAWWGSANTEAFF	TGTGCCTGGTGGGGTTCGGCGAACACTGAAGCTTTCTTT
few	TRBV5-1	TRBD2	TRBJ2-7	18	CASSPPGLAGGPSYEQYF	TGTGCCAGCAGCCCTCCGGGACTAGCGGGAGGGCCCTCCTACGAGCAGTACTTC
NA	TRBV20-1	TRBD2	TRBJ2-7	14	CSASLAGPAYEQYF	TGCAGTGCTAGTCTAGCGGGTCCGGCCTACGAGCAGTACTTC
few	TRBV29-1	NA	TRBJ2-7	15	CSVEDESQGVYEQYF	TGCAGCGTTGAAGATGAGTCACAGGGAGTGTACGAGCAGTACTTC
NA	TRBV6-5	NA	TRBJ1-5	15	CASSARDPSNQPQHF	TGTGCCAGCAGTGCCCGGGACCCAAGCAATCAGCCCCAGCATTTT
few	TRBV19	NA	TRBJ1-1	16	CASSIIGVRESTEAFF	TGTGCCAGTAGTATTATTGGGGTACGGGAGAGCACTGAAGCTTTCTTT
NA	TRBV4-2	NA	TRBJ2-2	16	CASSQGKGRNTGELFF	TGTGCCAGCAGCCAAGGAAAGGGGAGAAACACCGGGGAGCTGTTTTTT
many	TRBV9	TRBD1	TRBJ1-1	15	CASSSRQGMNTEAFF	TGTGCCAGCAGCTCTCGACAGGGTATGAACACTGAAGCTTTCTTT
NA	TRBV7-2	NA	TRBJ1-3	14	CASSLPVPRNTIYF	TGTGCCAGCAGTTTACCGGTGCCGCGAAACACCATATATTTT
many	TRBV7-6	NA	TRBJ1-1	14	CASSDRTDDEGVFF	TGTGCCAGCAGCGATAGGACAGATGATGAGGGGGTTTTCTTT
many	TRBV19	NA	TRBJ1-2	14	CASSIPLLGYGYTF	TGTGCCAGTAGTATCCCACTTCTCGGCTATGGCTACACCTTC
NA	TRBV29-1	NA	TRBJ2-5	12	CSGQQGQETQYF	TGCAGCGGCCAACAGGGACAAGAGACCCAGTACTTC
NA	TRBV2	TRBD2	TRBJ2-7	12	CASSGGADEQYF	TGTGCCAGCTCGGGGGGGGCGGACGAGCAGTACTTC
NA	TRBV7-2	TRBD2	TRBJ2-7	16	CASSREGTSGSYEQYF	TGTGCCAGCAGCCGTGAAGGGACTAGCGGGAGCTACGAGCAGTACTTC
few	TRBV19	NA	TRBJ1-4	15	CASRDLFATNEKLFF	TGTGCCAGTAGGGACCTCTTCGCAACTAATGAAAAACTGTTTTTT
NA	TRBV19	NA	TRBJ1-4	14	CASSMVSVNEKLFF	TGTGCCAGTAGTATGGTCTCGGTGAATGAAAAACTGTTTTTT
many	TRBV6-6	NA	TRBJ2-2	12	CASRVEVGELFF	TGTGCCAGCAGGGTCGAGGTCGGGGAGCTGTTTTTT
many	TRBV24-1	TRBD1	TRBJ1-1	12	CATRGQGPEAFF	TGTGCCACCCGAGGACAGGGCCCTGAAGCTTTCTTT
NA	TRBV12-3/TRBV12-4	NA	TRBJ2-5	11	CAGSPGETQYF	TGTGCCGGCAGCCCAGGAGAGACCCAGTACTTC
many	TRBV29-1	TRBD1	TRBJ2-7	12	CSIGTGAYEQYF	TGCAGCATTGGGACAGGGGCGTACGAGCAGTACTTC
NA	TRBV7-2	NA	TRBJ2-2	13	CASSLMLTGELFF	TGTGCCAGCAGCTTGATGCTCACCGGGGAGCTGTTTTTT
many	TRBV19	NA	TRBJ1-3	14	CASRDNRAGNTIYF	TGTGCCAGTAGGGACAACCGGGCCGGAAACACCATATATTTT
NA	TRBV12-3/TRBV12-4	NA	TRBJ1-5	16	CASSLSQMYSNQPQHF	TGTGCCAGCAGTTTGAGCCAGATGTATAGCAATCAGCCCCAGCATTTT
NA	TRBV2	NA	TRBJ1-2	14	CASKPALSTGIYTF	TGTGCCAGCAAACCTGCCTTGAGCACCGGGATCTACACCTTC
NA	TRBV14	NA	TRBJ1-3	14	CASSHRPIGSTIYF	TGTGCCAGCAGCCACCGGCCGATTGGAAGCACCATATATTTT
NA	TRBV20-1	TRBD2	TRBJ2-7	13	CSAATSSHYEQYF	TGCAGTGCTGCGACTAGCAGCCACTACGAGCAGTACTTC
NA	TRBV12-3/TRBV12-4	NA	TRBJ2-5	13	CASSSTGVGTQYF	TGTGCCAGCAGTTCGACTGGTGTGGGGACCCAGTACTTC
NA	TRBV2	TRBD1	TRBJ2-6	18	CASTHLGTGGTGANVLTF	TGTGCCAGCACCCACTTAGGGACAGGGGGAACTGGGGCCAACGTCCTGACTTTC
many	TRBV7-9	NA	TRBJ2-6	18	CASSHPTAQSSGANVLTF	TGTGCCAGCAGTCACCCGACCGCTCAAAGCTCTGGGGCCAACGTCCTGACTTTC
NA	TRBV6-5	NA	TRBJ1-3	13	CASRRVSGNTIYF	TGTGCCAGCAGAAGGGTATCTGGAAACACCATATATTTT
NA	TRBV29-1	NA	TRBJ2-7	11	CSVLGSNEQYF	TGCAGCGTTCTAGGGAGTAACGAGCAGTACTTC
once	TRBV10-2	TRBD2	TRBJ2-5	14	CASRGLAGPPKHHF	TGCGCCAGCAGGGGACTAGCGGGACCTCCGAAACACCACTTC
once	TRBV5-1	NA	TRBJ2-2	12	CASYSSSGELFF	TGCGCCAGCTATAGCAGTTCCGGGGAGCTGTTTTTT
NA	TRBV7-2	NA	TRBJ1-3	15	CASSSQGYSGNTVYF	TGTGCCAGCAGCTCGCAGGGCTACTCTGGAAACACCGTATATTTT
NA	TRBV29-1	TRBD1	TRBJ1-5	13	CSVRTGVSQPQHF	TGCAGCGTCAGGACAGGAGTCTCTCAGCCCCAGCATTTT
once	TRBV6-2/TRBV6-3	NA	TRBJ2-5	14	CASTLTSAQETQYF	TGTGCCAGCACCCTCACATCTGCTCAAGAGACCCAGTACTTC
once	TRBV7-2	TRBD2	TRBJ2-5	15	CASTVPTSAVMTQYF	TGTGCCAGCACCGTCCCTACTAGCGCGGTAATGACCCAGTACTTC
NA	TRBV12-3/TRBV12-4	NA	TRBJ1-1	17	CASSKRPPGHKNTEAFF	TGTGCCAGCAGCAAACGGCCTCCGGGACACAAGAACACTGAAGCTTTCTTT
NA	TRBV14	NA	TRBJ2-7	11	CASSQADKQYF	TGTGCCAGCAGTCAGGCGGACAAGCAGTACTTC
NA	TRBV29-1	NA	TRBJ1-2	11	CSAQTNYGYTF	TGCAGCGCTCAGACTAACTATGGCTACACCTTC
once	TRBV7-6	TRBD1	TRBJ2-3	15	CASKEGTGSTDTQYF	TGTGCCAGCAAGGAAGGGACAGGGAGCACAGATACGCAGTATTTT
NA	TRBV7-2	TRBD2	TRBJ2-7	16	CASSPWASGGAYEQYF	TGTGCCAGCAGCCCGTGGGCCAGCGGGGGGGCCTACGAGCAGTACTTC